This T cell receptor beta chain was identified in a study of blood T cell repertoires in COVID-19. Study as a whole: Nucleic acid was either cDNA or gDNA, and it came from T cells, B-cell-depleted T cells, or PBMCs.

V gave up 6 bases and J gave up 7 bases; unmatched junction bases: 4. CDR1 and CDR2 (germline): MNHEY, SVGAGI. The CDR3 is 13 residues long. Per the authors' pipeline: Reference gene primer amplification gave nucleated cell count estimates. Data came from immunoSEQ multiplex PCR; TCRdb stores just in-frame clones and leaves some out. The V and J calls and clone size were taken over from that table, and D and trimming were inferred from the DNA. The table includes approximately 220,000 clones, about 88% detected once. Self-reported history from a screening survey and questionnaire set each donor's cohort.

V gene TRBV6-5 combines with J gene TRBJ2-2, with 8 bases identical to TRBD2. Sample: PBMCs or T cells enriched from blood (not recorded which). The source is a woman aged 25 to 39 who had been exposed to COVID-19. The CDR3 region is CASRTSENGELFF. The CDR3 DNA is TGTGCCAGCAGGACTAGCGAGAACGGGGAGCTGTTTTTT.